The 14 T cell receptor beta chains below were found in one sample sequenced in a study of T-cell memory formation after mild COVID-19. Each CDR3 protein gets one entry after TCRdb re-called the 5' RACE reads with MiXCR. The sample records 250,000 or so distinct CDR3 sequences, 7.5% to 10% being singletons. Input material: PBMCs or a T cell subset sorted from them (not recorded which). The receptors derive from a man younger than 35 who had mild COVID-19 (a few samples of this study predate the infection). Cell type and time point are not known.

The chain employs TRBV6-6 and TRBJ1-3; 7 bases align to TRBD1. The CDR3 has 15 residues. Germline V CDR1 and CDR2: MNHNY, SVGAGI (reference sequence). Trimming at V came to 5 bases and at J to 0 bases, leaving 4 bases not matched to a gene. CDR3 sequence reads: CASSPGQDSGNTIYF. The CDR3 DNA is TGTGCCAGCAGTCCCGGACAGGACTCTGGAAACACCATATATTTT.

The V call is TRBV29-1, the J call TRBJ1-4; D is perhaps TRBD1 (5 bases). The CDR3 has 14 amino acids. V was shortened by 4 bases and J by 0 bases, with 9 bases between the two germline ends. Germline-derived CDR1 and CDR2 are SQVTM and ANQGSEA. The CDR3 DNA reads TGCAGCGTTGGGGACCCTACAACTAATGAAAAACTGTTTTTT. Translating gives CSVGDPTTNEKLFF.

This clonotype showed up just a few times. The rearrangement uses TRBV2 and TRBJ1-4; D call uncertain. Germline-derived CDR1 and CDR2 are SNHLY and FYNNEI. The V gene lost 8 bases and the J gene lost 0 bases, with 10 bases spanning the gap. CDR3 length equals 14 residues. The CDR3 is CASHRTATNEKLFF. The CDR3, as DNA: TGTGCCAGCCATCGGACTGCAACTAATGAAAAACTGTTTTTT.

The V and J genes are TRBV5-1 and TRBJ2-1, with TRBD2 matching 13 bases. Germline V gives CDR1 SGHRS, CDR2 YFSETQ. The trim removed 5 bases at V and 5 bases at J, leaving 10 bases unmatched. This CDR3 is 17 amino acids long. CDR3 coding DNA: TGCGCCAGCAGTCCTACTAGCGGGGGGGGCTGGAACAATGAGCAGTTCTTC. This gives the protein CASSPTSGGGWNNEQFF.

J is TRBJ2-2 and V is TRBV2; TRBD1 matches 7 bases. V shed 11 bases and J 6 bases; nucleotides not matched to a gene: 12. The germline CDR1 and CDR2 sequences are SNHLY and FYNNEI. CDR3 length equals 14 residues. The CDR3 is CAQGQVKGPGELFF. Here the CDR3 DNA reads TGTGCCCAAGGACAGGTCAAGGGCCCCGGGGAGCTGTTTTTT.

This clonotype was seen a handful of times. The chain links TRBV5-1 to TRBJ2-5; 7 nucleotides line up with TRBD1. J was trimmed by 5 bases and V by 4 bases; bases with no gene match: 14. The CDR3 is made up of 16 amino acids. Germline CDR1 SGHRS, CDR2 YFSETQ. As DNA, the CDR3 is TGCGCCAGCAGCCTTGACAGGGCTAGGGGGCGCGAGACCCAGTACTTC. Translating gives CASSLDRARGRETQYF.

The chain carries TRBV20-1 and TRBJ1-3, with D possibly matching TRBD1 (6 bases). Germline values: CDR1 DFQATT, CDR2 SNEGSKA (reference sequence). There are 13 residues in the CDR3. Deletions cut 3 bases from V and 7 bases from J, with 13 bases between. The CDR3 DNA sequence: TGCAGTGCTAGTTACAGGGTCGGGAACACCATATATTTT. Amino acids: CSASYRVGNTIYF.

This clonotype has just a few counts. J is TRBJ1-3 and V is TRBV7-2, with TRBD1 identical over 8 bases. The CDR3 has 14 residues. V shed 4 bases, J shed 2 bases, and the junction held 1 base outside the gene matches. Germline V lookup: CDR1 SGHTA, CDR2 FQGNSA. The CDR3 DNA reads as TGTGCCAGCAGCTCGGACAGGGCTGGAAACACCATATATTTT. Translating it yields CASSSDRAGNTIYF.

The sample holds a few counts of this clonotype. The chain employs TRBV20-1 and TRBJ2-2; TRBD2 aligns across 7 bases. CDR3 length: 17 residues. With V trimmed by 3 bases and J by 2 bases, 12 bases remained unmatched. Germline CDR1 reads DFQATT; CDR2 reads SNEGSKA (reference sequence). The CDR3: CSASPGRGTLNTGELFF. DNA for the CDR3: TGCAGTGCTAGCCCGGGGCGGGGGACCCTTAACACCGGGGAGCTGTTTTTT.

This clonotype was counted a few times. The gene calls are TRBV20-1 and TRBJ1-2; D gene unclear. The CDR3 is 10 amino acids. Germline loops: CDR1 DFQATT, CDR2 SNEGSKA (reference sequence). V lost 5 bases and J lost 5, with 6 bases in between. CDR3 sequence: CSAGEYGYTF. The CDR3 nucleotides are TGCAGTGCTGGGGAATATGGCTACACCTTC.

This clonotype was detected ten times or more. The chain is built from TRBV7-2 and TRBJ2-3, with 10 bases matching TRBD2. This CDR3 is built from 13 residues. Germline assignment: CDR1 SGHTA and CDR2 FQGNSA. Losses at the gene ends were 3 bases for V and 10 bases for J; bases not matched to a gene: 4. The DNA for the CDR3 is TGTGCCAGCAGCTTTCTAGCGGGGGCCCCGCAGTATTTT. Amino acid sequence: CASSFLAGAPQYF.

This chain joins TRBV5-1 and TRBJ2-1; D uncertain. The ends were cut back, 4 bases at V and 12 bases at J, with 20 bases in the middle. Per the germline V gene, CDR1 is SGHRS and CDR2 is YFSETQ. This CDR3 is 14 amino acids long. The CDR3 coding sequence is TGCGCCAGCAGCACCCGGGCCGTCGGAGATGGGCAGTTCTTC. It is translated as CASSTRAVGDGQFF.

This clonotype was seen more than once but under ten times. This chain connects TRBV24-1 to TRBJ2-1, with D unresolved. Germline V CDR1 and CDR2: KGHDR, SFDVKD. V was shortened by 3 bases and J by 9 bases, with 8 bases between the two germline ends. The CDR3 length is 12 residues. The CDR3: CATSDGFAEQFF. DNA for the CDR3: TGTGCCACCAGTGATGGATTCGCTGAGCAGTTCTTC.

This clonotype came up a few times. The chain combines TRBV2 with TRBJ2-7; D is uncertain. V lost 6 bases, J lost 1 base, and 7 bases lay in between. From germline, CDR1 is SNHLY and CDR2 FYNNEI. The CDR3 is made up of 12 amino acids. As DNA, the CDR3 is TGTGCCAGCAGCGAACATTCCTACGAGCAGTACTTC. Its protein product is CASSEHSYEQYF.